These 10 T cell receptor beta chains originate from one sample sequenced in a study of cytomegalovirus exposure and HLA in healthy donors. The primer mix had 60 Vbeta and 13 Jbeta primers. The data were produced by immunoSEQ multiplex PCR, yet TCRdb's version contains in-frame clones alone and is incomplete. The profile shows under 150,000 clones, roughly four fifths of them singletons. Sequencing was done on a sample of PBMCs. These TCRs come from a woman aged 50 to 60 in good health and CMV-seronegative.

V gene TRBV6-5 combines with J gene TRBJ1-2; D is undetermined. V was trimmed by 2 bases and J by 5 bases, leaving 6 bases between them. CDR3 length: 12 residues. CDR1 is MNHEY, CDR2 SVGAGI, per germline. CDR3 region: CASSYTDYGYTF. The CDR3, as DNA: TGTGCCAGCAGTTACACAGATTATGGCTACACCTTC.

Concerning this clone itself: Other DNA sequences in the sample encode the same CDR3. The chain couples TRBV29-1 to TRBJ2-5; possibly TRBD2 for D (6 bases). Germline lookup yields CDR1 SQVTM and CDR2 ANQGSEA. With 4 bases removed from V and 5 bases from J, the gap between germline ends came to 14 bases. This CDR3 is 13 amino acids long. The CDR3 here is CSVAGGAGETQYF. The CDR3 DNA reads as TGCAGCGTTGCAGGCGGGGCCGGGGAGACCCAGTACTTC.

Of note for this clone: At the DNA level, this CDR3 is encoded by other sequences in the same sample as well. The chain has TRBV6-6 and TRBJ2-1; 9 bases align to TRBD1. The CDR3 extends over 15 amino acids. J was trimmed by 4 bases and V by 0 bases; bases with no gene match: 1. CDR1 is MNHNY, CDR2 SVGAGI, per germline (reference sequence). CDR3 nucleotides: TGTGCCAGCAGTTACTCGGGACAGGGATACAATGAGCAGTTCTTC. Protein: CASSYSGQGYNEQFF.

The chain has TRBV5-4 and TRBJ2-5; TRBD2 aligns across 9 bases. With V trimmed by 2 bases and J by 4 bases, 6 bases remained unmatched. Germline CDR1 is SGHNT and CDR2 is YYREEE (reference sequence). The CDR3 consists of 15 residues. The CDR3 region is CASSFRREGPETQYF. CDR3 DNA: TGTGCCAGCAGCTTTCGGCGGGAGGGTCCAGAGACCCAGTACTTC.

This chain links TRBV29-1 with TRBJ2-5; TRBD2 might be the D (6 bases). The CDR3 totals 12 residues. Germline V lookup: CDR1 SQVTM, CDR2 ANQGSEA. V shed 7 bases and J shed 4 bases, with 13 bases lying between them. The CDR3 nucleotides are TGCAGCGGGGGGGAGCCAAGAGAGACCCAGTACTTC. This encodes CSGGEPRETQYF.

This clone was seen only a few times. The chain is built from TRBV4-1 and TRBJ1-1; no definite D call. CDR3 length: 15 amino acids. Trimming cost V 0 bases and J 1 base, with 9 bases left between them. Germline CDR1 reads MGHRA; CDR2 reads YSYEKL. Written as DNA, the CDR3 is TGCGCCAGCAGCCAAGATGCGAACAGGAACACTGAAGCTTTCTTT. Translating it yields CASSQDANRNTEAFF.

J is TRBJ1-1 and V is TRBV2; the D is unclear. Germline V lookup: CDR1 SNHLY, CDR2 FYNNEI. The CDR3 consists of 15 residues. The V gene lost 7 bases and the J gene lost 2 bases, with 17 bases spanning the gap. This chain's CDR3 is CASTEVEGGNTEAFF. The DNA of the CDR3 is TGTGCCAGCACCGAGGTCGAGGGCGGAAACACTGAAGCTTTCTTT.

The chain employs TRBV7-8 and TRBJ2-1; the match to TRBD1 covers 11 bases. With 5 bases clipped from V and 4 bases from J, the junction kept 7 bases outside the gene matches. Germline loops: CDR1 SGHVS, CDR2 FQNEAQ. The CDR3 has 16 amino acids. The CDR3 coding sequence is TGTGCCAGCAGCGGCACCGGGACAGGGGGATACAATGAGCAGTTCTTC. Translated: CASSGTGTGGYNEQFF. The full variable domain, rest sourced from reference TRBV7-8 and TRBJ2-1, is GAGVSQSPRYKVAKRGQDVALRCDPISGHVSLFWYQQALGQGPEFLTYFQNEAQLDKSGLPSDRFFAERPEGSVSTLKIQRTQQEDSAVYLCASSGTGTGGYNEQFFGPGTRLTVL.

The V and J genes are TRBV29-1 and TRBJ1-5; perhaps TRBD1 as D (5 bases). The germline gives CDR1 SQVTM, CDR2 ANQGSEA. CDR3 length: 12 residues. V was shortened by 6 bases and J by 9 bases, with 15 bases between the two germline ends. The CDR3 nucleotides read TGCAGCGTCGGGCAGGGCCAGGGGCCCCAGCATTTT. Translated, it gives CSVGQGQGPQHF. Full variable domain (remainder filled in from reference TRBV29-1 and TRBJ1-5): SAVISQKPSRDICQRGTSLTIQCQVDSQVTMMFWYRQQPGQSLTLIATANQGSEATYESGFVIDKFPISRPNLTFSTLTVSNMSPEDSSIYLCSVGQGQGPQHFGDGTRLSIL.

V is TRBV29-1 and J is TRBJ1-1, with D tentatively TRBD1 (6 bases). Trimming took 7 bases from V and 2 from J, leaving 11 bases between them. Germline loops: CDR1 SQVTM, CDR2 ANQGSEA. CDR3 size: 12 residues. The CDR3 loop reads CSGGHPNTEAFF. Here the CDR3 DNA reads TGCAGCGGGGGACACCCAAACACTGAAGCTTTCTTT. The full variable domain, rest sourced from reference TRBV29-1 and TRBJ1-1, is SAVISQKPSRDICQRGTSLTIQCQVDSQVTMMFWYRQQPGQSLTLIATANQGSEATYESGFVIDKFPISRPNLTFSTLTVSNMSPEDSSIYLCSGGHPNTEAFFGQGTRLTVV.